This T cell receptor (beta chain) was captured in a study of OX40 agonist ivuxolimab in advanced cancers. Across the whole study: Of the patients, three showed partial responses, one with hepatocellular carcinoma and two with cutaneous melanoma.

Using immunoSEQ multiplex PCR, the repertoire was profiled, and TCRdb retains in-frame clones only, with some absent. Of 100,000 to 120,000 clones listed, roughly 89% are singletons. Germline V gene sequence: CDR1 SGDLS, CDR2 YYNGEE. V was clipped by 2 bases and J by 5 bases, with 13 bases between them. This CDR3 has 14 amino acids. People who had autoimmune disease history or systemic immunosuppression were excluded. The chain is built from TRBV9 and TRBJ1-1, with TRBD1 as a possible D gene (5 bases). The starting material was CD4+ or CD8+ T cells sorted from blood, obtained in a trial of the OX40 agonist ivuxolimab. The clonotype originates from an adult with an advanced solid tumor such as melanoma, head and neck, liver or kidney cancer. The CDR3 spells CASSVGPEGTEAFF. DNA of the CDR3: TGTGCCAGCAGCGTGGGTCCCGAGGGGACTGAAGCTTTCTTT.